This T cell receptor beta chain appears in the sequencing data of a study of post-analysis software for immune sequencing data. Study-wide background: Patients with relapsing-remitting, secondary progressive and progressive-relapsing multiple sclerosis courses were all represented. Broader study findings: Roughly five TRBV segments, including TRBV5-6, TRBV5-1 and TRBV20-1, were more frequent in patients than controls. Normalized Chao1 diversity was significantly lower in multiple sclerosis patients than in controls. Samples from one preparation batch, clustered by F measure, grouped strongly together.

Note on this clonotype: Antigen unknown.

Germline assignment: CDR1 SGHTA and CDR2 FQGTGA. V dropped 5 bases and J dropped 8; count of bases not matched to a gene: 11. This CDR3 has 15 residues. Unique molecular identifiers were present in the TCR beta cDNA libraries. The yield from roughly 1 to 10 million T cells was 500,000 or so cDNA molecules in total. TCRdb reanalysed the PCR reads using MiXCR and keeps one entry per CDR3 protein. The table has 450,000 or so distinct CDR3 sequences, roughly 46% seen once. V and J are TRBV7-3 and TRBJ2-1, with 8 bases identical to TRBD2. Sequenced input: blood. This receptor was obtained from a girl aged 10-17 years with multiple sclerosis. For the CDR3, the DNA is TGTGCCAGCAGCCTGACTAGCGCGACGGGGGATGAGCAGTTCTTC. Protein sequence: CASSLTSATGDEQFF.